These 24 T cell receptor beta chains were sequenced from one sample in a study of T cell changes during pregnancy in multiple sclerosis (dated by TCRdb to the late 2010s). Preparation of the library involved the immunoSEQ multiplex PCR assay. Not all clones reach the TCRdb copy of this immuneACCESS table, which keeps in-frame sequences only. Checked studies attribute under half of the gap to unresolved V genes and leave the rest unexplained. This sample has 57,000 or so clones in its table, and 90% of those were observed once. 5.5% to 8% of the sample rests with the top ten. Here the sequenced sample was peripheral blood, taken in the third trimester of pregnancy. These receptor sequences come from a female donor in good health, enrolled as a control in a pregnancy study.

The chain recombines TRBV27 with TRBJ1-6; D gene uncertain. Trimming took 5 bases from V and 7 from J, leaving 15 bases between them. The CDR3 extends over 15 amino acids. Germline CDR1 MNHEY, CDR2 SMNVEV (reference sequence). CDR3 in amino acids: CASSPLRAGNSPLHF. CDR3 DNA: TGTGCCAGCAGTCCCTTGAGGGCGGGGAATTCACCCCTCCACTTT.

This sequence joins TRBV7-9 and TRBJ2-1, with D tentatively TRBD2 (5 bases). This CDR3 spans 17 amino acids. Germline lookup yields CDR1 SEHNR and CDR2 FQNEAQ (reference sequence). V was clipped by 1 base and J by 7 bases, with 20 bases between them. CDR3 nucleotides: TGTGCCAGCAGCTTAGGGGAAGGACTGGTGGTCGGGAATGAGCAGTTCTTC. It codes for CASSLGEGLVVGNEQFF.

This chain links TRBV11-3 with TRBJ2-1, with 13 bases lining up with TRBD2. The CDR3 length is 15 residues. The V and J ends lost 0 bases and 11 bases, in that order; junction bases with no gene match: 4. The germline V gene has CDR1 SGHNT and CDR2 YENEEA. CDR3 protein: CASSLETSGGPQQFF. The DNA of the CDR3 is TGTGCCAGCAGCTTAGAGACTAGCGGGGGGCCCCAGCAGTTCTTC.

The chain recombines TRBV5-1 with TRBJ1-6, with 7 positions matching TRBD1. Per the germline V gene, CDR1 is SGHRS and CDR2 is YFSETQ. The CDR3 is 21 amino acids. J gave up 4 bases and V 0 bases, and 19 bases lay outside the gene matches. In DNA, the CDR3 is TGCGCCAGCAGCTTGGAGGCAGGGGGTGTCTCCAAGTCCCCGTATAATTCACCCCTCCACTTT. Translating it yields CASSLEAGGVSKSPYNSPLHF.

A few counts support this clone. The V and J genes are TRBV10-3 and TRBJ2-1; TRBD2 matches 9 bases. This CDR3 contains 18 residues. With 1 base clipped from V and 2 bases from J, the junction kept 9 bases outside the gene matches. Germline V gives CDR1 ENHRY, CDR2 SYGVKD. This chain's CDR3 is CAISELDIAGDPYNEQFF. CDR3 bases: TGTGCCATCAGTGAGTTGGACATAGCGGGAGACCCCTACAATGAGCAGTTCTTC.

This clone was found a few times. The CDR3 here is CASSFSTGPAFF. DNA of the CDR3: TGTGCCAGCAGTTTCTCGACAGGCCCCGCTTTCTTT. The rearrangement joins TRBV6-5 to TRBJ1-1; possibly TRBD1 for D (6 bases). Looked up from germline, CDR1 is MNHEY and CDR2 is SVGAGI. V lost 4 bases, J lost 11 bases, and 14 bases lay in between. The CDR3 length is 12 residues.

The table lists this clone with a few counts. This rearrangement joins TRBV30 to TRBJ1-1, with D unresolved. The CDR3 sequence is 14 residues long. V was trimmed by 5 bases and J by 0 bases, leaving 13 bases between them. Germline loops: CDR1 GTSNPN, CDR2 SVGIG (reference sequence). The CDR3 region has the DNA TGTGCCTGGGACTACAGAGCTCTGAACACTGAAGCTTTCTTT. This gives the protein CAWDYRALNTEAFF.

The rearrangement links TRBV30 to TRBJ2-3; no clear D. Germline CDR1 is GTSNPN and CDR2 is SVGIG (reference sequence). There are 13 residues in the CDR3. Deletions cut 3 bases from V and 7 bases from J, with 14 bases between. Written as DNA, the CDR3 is TGTGCCTGGAGCAAAGTTTCTACTTATACGCAGTATTTT. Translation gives CAWSKVSTYTQYF.

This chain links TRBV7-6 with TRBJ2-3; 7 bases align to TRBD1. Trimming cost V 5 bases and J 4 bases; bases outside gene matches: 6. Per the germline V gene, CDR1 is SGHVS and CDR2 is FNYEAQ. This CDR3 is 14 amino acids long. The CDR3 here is CASSIGTASDTQYF. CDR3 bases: TGTGCCAGCAGCATTGGGACAGCATCAGATACGCAGTATTTT.

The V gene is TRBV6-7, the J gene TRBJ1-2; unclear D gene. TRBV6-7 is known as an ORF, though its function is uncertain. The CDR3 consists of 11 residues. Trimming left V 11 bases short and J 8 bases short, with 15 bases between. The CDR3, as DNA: TGTGCCTCTCCGCGGGTAGGGGGCTACACCTTC. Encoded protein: CASPRVGGYTF.

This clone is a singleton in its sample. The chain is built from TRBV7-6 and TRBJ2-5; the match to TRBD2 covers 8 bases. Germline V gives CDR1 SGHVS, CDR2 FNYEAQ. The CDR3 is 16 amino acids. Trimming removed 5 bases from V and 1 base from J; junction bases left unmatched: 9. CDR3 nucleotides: TGTGCCAGCAGCCCGGGACTAGTAAGGTTCCAAGAGACCCAGTACTTC. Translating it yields CASSPGLVRFQETQYF. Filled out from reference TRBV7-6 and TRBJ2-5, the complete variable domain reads GAGVSQSPRYKVTKRGQDVALRCDPISGHVSLYWYRQALGQGPEFLTYFNYEAQQDKSGLPNDRFSAERPEGSISTLTIQRTEQRDSAMYRCASSPGLVRFQETQYFGPGTRLLVL.

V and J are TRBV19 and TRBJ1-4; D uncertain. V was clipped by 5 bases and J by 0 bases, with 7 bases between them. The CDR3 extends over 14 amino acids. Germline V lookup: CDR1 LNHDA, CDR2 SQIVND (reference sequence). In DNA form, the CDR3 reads TGTGCCAGTAGTGCCGGGACAACTAATGAAAAACTGTTTTTT. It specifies CASSAGTTNEKLFF.

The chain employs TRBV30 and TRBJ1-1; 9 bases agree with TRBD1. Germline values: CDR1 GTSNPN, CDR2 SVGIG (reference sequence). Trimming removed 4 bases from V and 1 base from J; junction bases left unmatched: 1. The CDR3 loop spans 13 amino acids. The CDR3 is CAWKGQGNTEAFF. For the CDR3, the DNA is TGTGCCTGGAAGGGACAGGGGAACACTGAAGCTTTCTTT.

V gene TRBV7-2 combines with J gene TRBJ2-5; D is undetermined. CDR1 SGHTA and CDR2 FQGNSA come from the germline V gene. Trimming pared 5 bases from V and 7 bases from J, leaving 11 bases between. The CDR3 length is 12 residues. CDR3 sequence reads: CASSPSRVTQYF. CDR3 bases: TGTGCCAGCAGCCCTTCCCGGGTGACCCAGTACTTC.

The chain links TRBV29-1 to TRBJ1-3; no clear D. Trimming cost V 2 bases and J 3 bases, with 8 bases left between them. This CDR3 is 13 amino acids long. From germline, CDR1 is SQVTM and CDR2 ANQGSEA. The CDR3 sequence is CSVEIQVGNTIYF. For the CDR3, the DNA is TGCAGCGTTGAAATTCAGGTTGGAAACACCATATATTTT.

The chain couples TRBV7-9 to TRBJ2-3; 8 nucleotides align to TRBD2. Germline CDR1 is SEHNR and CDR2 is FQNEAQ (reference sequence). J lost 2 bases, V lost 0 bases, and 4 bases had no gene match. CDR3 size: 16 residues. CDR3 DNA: TGTGCCAGCAGCTTAGCCCGCGGGAGGAACACAGATACGCAGTATTTT. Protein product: CASSLARGRNTDTQYF.

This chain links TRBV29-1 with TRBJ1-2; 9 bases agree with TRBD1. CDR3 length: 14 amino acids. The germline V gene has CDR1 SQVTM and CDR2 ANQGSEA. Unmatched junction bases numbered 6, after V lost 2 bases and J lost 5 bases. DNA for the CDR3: TGCAGCGTTGAACAAGGTGGGACAGGGTATGGCTACACCTTC. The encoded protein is CSVEQGGTGYGYTF.

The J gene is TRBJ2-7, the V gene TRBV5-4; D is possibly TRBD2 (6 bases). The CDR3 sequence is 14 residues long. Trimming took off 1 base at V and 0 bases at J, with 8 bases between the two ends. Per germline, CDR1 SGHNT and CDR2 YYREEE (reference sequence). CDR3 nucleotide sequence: TGTGCCAGCAGCTTGTCCGGGGGCTCCTACGAGCAGTACTTC. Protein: CASSLSGGSYEQYF.

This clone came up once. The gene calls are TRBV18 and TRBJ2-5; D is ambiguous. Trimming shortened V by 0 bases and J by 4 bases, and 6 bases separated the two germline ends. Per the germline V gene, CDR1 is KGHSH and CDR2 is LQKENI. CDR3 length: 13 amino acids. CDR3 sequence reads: CASSPPPGETQYF. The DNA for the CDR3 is TGTGCCAGCTCACCACCGCCAGGAGAGACCCAGTACTTC.

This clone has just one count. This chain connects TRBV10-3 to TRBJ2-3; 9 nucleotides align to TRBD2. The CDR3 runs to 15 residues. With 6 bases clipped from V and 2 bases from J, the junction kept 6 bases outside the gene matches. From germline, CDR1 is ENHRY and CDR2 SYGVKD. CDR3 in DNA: TGTGCCATCAGGCTAAGCGGGGGGCTCACAGATACGCAGTATTTT. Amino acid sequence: CAIRLSGGLTDTQYF.

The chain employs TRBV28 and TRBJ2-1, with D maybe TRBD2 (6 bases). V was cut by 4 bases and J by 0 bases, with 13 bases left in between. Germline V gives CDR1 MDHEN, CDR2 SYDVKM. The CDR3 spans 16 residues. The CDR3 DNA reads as TGTGCCAGCAGTTGGGGTAGCGGCAGCTCCTACAATGAGCAGTTCTTC. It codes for CASSWGSGSSYNEQFF.

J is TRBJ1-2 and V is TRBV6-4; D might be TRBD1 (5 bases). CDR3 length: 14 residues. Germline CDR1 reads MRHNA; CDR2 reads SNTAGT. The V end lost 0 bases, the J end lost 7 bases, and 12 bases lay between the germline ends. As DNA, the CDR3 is TGTGCCAGCAGTGACTCTCCCCAGGGCGGTGGCTACACCTTC. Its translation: CASSDSPQGGGYTF.

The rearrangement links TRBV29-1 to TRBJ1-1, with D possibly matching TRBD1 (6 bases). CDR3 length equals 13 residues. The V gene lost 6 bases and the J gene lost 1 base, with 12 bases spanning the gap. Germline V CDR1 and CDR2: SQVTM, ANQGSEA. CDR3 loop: CSVNRGANTEAFF. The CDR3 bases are TGCAGCGTGAATCGGGGGGCGAACACTGAAGCTTTCTTT.

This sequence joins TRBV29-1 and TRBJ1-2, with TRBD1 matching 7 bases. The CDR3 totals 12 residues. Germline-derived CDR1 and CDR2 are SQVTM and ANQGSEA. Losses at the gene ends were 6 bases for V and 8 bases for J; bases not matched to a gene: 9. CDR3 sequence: CSVNGQAGGYTF. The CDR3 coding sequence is TGCAGCGTAAACGGACAGGCTGGCGGCTACACCTTC.